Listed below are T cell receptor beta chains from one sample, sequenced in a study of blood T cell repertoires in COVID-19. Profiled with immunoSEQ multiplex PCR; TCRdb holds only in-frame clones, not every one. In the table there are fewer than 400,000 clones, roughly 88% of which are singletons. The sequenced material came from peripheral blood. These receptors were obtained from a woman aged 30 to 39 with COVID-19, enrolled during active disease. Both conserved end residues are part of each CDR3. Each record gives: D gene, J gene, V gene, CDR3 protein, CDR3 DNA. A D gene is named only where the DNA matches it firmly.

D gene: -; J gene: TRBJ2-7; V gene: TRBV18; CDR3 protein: CASSPLEPAEQYF; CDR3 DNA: TGTGCCAGCTCACCTCTGGAGCCCGCCGAGCAGTACTTC
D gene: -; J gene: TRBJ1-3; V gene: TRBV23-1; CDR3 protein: CAGLCSGRTASGNTIYF; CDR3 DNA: TGCGCCGGACTTTGCTCTGGGCGGACAGCCTCTGGAAACACCATATATTTT
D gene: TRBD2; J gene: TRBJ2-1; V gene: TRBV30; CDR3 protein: CAWSVGTISYNEQFF; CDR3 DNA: TGTGCCTGGAGCGTCGGGACTATCTCCTACAATGAGCAGTTCTTC
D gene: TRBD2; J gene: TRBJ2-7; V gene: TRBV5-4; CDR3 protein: CASSPRGTSDYEQYF; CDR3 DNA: TGTGCCAGCAGCCCCCGTGGGACTAGCGACTACGAGCAGTACTTC
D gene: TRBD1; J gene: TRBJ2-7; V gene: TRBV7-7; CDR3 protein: CASSGGGQGSSYEQYF; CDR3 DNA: TGTGCCAGCAGCGGAGGAGGACAGGGTAGCTCCTACGAGCAGTACTTC
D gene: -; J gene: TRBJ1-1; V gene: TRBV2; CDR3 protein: CASSAPGVSAEAFF; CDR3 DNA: TGTGCCAGCAGTGCTCCAGGGGTTTCGGCTGAAGCTTTCTTT
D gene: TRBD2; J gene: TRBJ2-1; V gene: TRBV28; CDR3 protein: CASSMGLAGSYNEQFF; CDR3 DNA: TGTGCCAGCAGTATGGGACTAGCGGGCTCCTACAATGAGCAGTTCTTC
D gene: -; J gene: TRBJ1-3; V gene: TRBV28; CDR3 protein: CASSPPRGGNTIYF; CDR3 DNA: TGTGCCAGCAGCCCCCCCAGGGGTGGAAACACCATATATTTT
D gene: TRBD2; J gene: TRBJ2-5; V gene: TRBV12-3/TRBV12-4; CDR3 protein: CASSLREGETQYF; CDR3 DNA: TGTGCCAGCAGTTTAAGGGAGGGAGAGACCCAGTACTTC
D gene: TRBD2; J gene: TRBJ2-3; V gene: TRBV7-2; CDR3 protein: CASSQPPSTSGTDTQYF; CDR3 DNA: TGTGCCAGCAGCCAACCCCCGTCGACTAGCGGGACAGATACGCAGTATTTT
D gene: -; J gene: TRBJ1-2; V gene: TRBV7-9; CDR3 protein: CASSLIGDGYTF; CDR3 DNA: TGTGCCAGCAGCTTGATCGGGGATGGCTACACCTTC
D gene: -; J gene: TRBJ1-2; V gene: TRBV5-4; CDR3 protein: CASSLFGAEGDPLNYGYTF; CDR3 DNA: TGTGCCAGCAGCTTGTTTGGGGCAGAGGGGGACCCTCTTAACTATGGCTACACCTTC
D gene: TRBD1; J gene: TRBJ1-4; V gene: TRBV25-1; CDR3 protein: CASSEGGRDSIKLFF; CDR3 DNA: TGTGCCAGCAGTGAAGGGGGAAGGGACAGCATAAAACTGTTTTTT
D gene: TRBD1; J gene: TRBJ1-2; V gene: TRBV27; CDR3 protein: CASSVTGGFGYTF; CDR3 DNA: TGTGCCAGCAGTGTGACAGGGGGCTTCGGCTACACCTTC
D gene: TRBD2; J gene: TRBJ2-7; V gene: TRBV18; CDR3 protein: CASSPPGGLAGSYEQYF; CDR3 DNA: TGTGCCAGCTCACCACCCGGCGGACTAGCGGGCTCCTACGAGCAGTACTTC
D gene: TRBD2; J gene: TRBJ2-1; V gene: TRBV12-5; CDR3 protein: CASGLSAGGGAYNEQFF; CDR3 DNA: TGTGCTAGTGGTTTGTCTGCGGGAGGGGGCGCGTACAATGAGCAGTTCTTC
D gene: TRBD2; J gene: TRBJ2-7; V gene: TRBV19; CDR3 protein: CASSISQRESYEQYF; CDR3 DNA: TGTGCCAGTAGTATATCCCAGCGGGAGTCCTACGAGCAGTACTTC
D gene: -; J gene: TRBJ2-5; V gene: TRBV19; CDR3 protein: CASSISAAQETQYF; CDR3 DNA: TGTGCCAGTAGTATTTCAGCGGCCCAAGAGACCCAGTACTTC
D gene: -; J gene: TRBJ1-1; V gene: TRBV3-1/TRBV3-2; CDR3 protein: CASSQAGKTEAFF; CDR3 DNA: TGTGCCAGCAGCCAAGCCGGGAAGACTGAAGCTTTCTTT
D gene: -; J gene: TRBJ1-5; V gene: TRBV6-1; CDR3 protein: CASSEADSSYQPQHF; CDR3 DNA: TGTGCCAGCAGTGAAGCAGACTCCAGTTATCAGCCCCAGCATTTT
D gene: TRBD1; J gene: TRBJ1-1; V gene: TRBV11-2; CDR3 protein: CASSLPGGTEAFF; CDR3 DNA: TGTGCCAGCAGCTTACCAGGGGGGACTGAAGCTTTCTTT